One and the same sample provided the 25 T cell receptor beta chains below, sequenced in a study of blood T cell repertoires in COVID-19. Sequencing used immunoSEQ multiplex PCR; TCRdb keeps in-frame clones, though not all of them. The sample has 120,000 to 150,000 clones; approximately 90% are singletons. The specimen sequenced was peripheral blood. All receptors derive from a woman in her thirties or forties with acute or convalescent COVID-19.

This chain joins TRBV15 and TRBJ2-7, with 10 bases aligning to TRBD1. The CDR3 is 17 amino acids. Per the germline V gene, CDR1 is LNHNV and CDR2 is YYDKDF (reference sequence). V was pared by 0 bases and J by 0 bases, with 5 bases of the junction left unmatched. The CDR3 nucleotides are TGTGCCACCAGCAGAGAGGACAGGGGGGATCTCTCCTACGAGCAGTACTTC. Translating gives CATSREDRGDLSYEQYF.

The CDR3 DNA sequence: TGTGCCAGCAGTCGACAGGGGCGCACTGAAGCTTTCTTT. Translated, it gives CASSRQGRTEAFF. The chain carries TRBV6-5 and TRBJ1-1; 8 bases line up with TRBD1. Per germline, CDR1 MNHEY and CDR2 SVGAGI. This CDR3 has 13 residues. V was pared by 5 bases and J by 4 bases, with 3 bases of the junction left unmatched.

This clone occurred a few times. The genes are TRBV3-1 (or the pseudogene TRBV3-2) and TRBJ1-2; D gene uncertain. The V end lost 1 base, the J end lost 5 bases, and 17 bases lay between the germline ends. The CDR3 is 16 amino acids. Per the germline V gene, CDR1 is LGHDT and CDR2 is YNNKEL (reference sequence). CDR3 loop: CASSQGIVYRCYGYTF. Written as DNA, the CDR3 is TGTGCCAGCAGCCAAGGTATCGTTTACAGATGTTATGGCTACACCTTC.

This clone was seen only a few times. The chain carries TRBV6-4 and TRBJ2-2; TRBD2 matches 7 bases. Germline CDR1 is MRHNA and CDR2 is SNTAGT. The CDR3 consists of 16 residues. V dropped 0 bases and J dropped 2; count of bases not matched to a gene: 3. The CDR3 reads CASSDSPGGNTGELFF. CDR3 DNA: TGTGCCAGCAGTGACTCCCCGGGGGGAAACACCGGGGAGCTGTTTTTT.

This sequence joins TRBV9 and TRBJ1-2; a weak D match, TRBD1 (5 bases). From germline, CDR1 is SGDLS and CDR2 YYNGEE. The CDR3 length is 16 residues. The V and J ends lost 2 bases and 8 bases respectively, with 22 bases between them. The CDR3 reads CASSVGDFPYEEGYTF. The CDR3 DNA reads TGTGCCAGCAGCGTGGGGGACTTCCCATATGAGGAGGGCTACACCTTC.

V usage is TRBV7-3 and J usage is TRBJ2-5, with 12 bases aligning to TRBD1. This CDR3 is built from 13 residues. Germline V gene sequence: CDR1 SGHTA, CDR2 FQGTGA. The junction had 0 bases not matched to a gene; V was cut back by 5 bases and J by 5 bases. The DNA of the CDR3 is TGTGCCAGCAGCGGGACAGGGGGCGAGACCCAGTACTTC. Its protein is CASSGTGGETQYF.

Comments on this clone: The sample holds other DNA sequences that translate to the same CDR3. CDR3 in amino acids: CASSVAYRGTEAFF. CDR3 nucleotide sequence: TGTGCCAGCAGCGTAGCCTACAGGGGAACTGAAGCTTTCTTT. The V gene is TRBV9, the J gene TRBJ1-1, with 7 nucleotides matching TRBD1. Germline assignment: CDR1 SGDLS and CDR2 YYNGEE. CDR3 length: 14 amino acids. V shed 0 bases, J shed 5 bases, and the junction held 4 bases outside the gene matches.

The genes are TRBV9 and TRBJ1-6; maybe TRBD1 (5 bases). V was pared by 0 bases and J by 4 bases, with 11 bases between. In germline, CDR1 is SGDLS, CDR2 YYNGEE. The CDR3 totals 16 residues. The CDR3: CASSVATGTYNSPLHF. For the CDR3, the DNA is TGTGCCAGCAGCGTAGCTACGGGGACTTATAATTCACCCCTCCACTTT.

This clone was observed a single time. The rearrangement uses TRBV11-2 and TRBJ2-1, with 7 bases matching TRBD2. From germline, CDR1 is SGHAT and CDR2 FQNNGV. CDR3 length: 14 amino acids. Trimming removed 5 bases from V and 5 bases from J; junction bases left unmatched: 6. CDR3 DNA: TGTGCCAGCAGCCGACTAGCCGAGAACAATGAGCAGTTCTTC. As protein: CASSRLAENNEQFF.

The CDR3 here is CASSPSRGDLSGYTF. CDR3 DNA: TGTGCCAGCAGCCCTAGTCGGGGGGACCTCTCTGGCTACACCTTC. This chain connects TRBV7-6 to TRBJ1-2, with D possibly TRBD1 on 5 matching bases. Germline assignment: CDR1 SGHVS and CDR2 FNYEAQ. V lost 5 bases to trimming and J lost 7 bases, with 20 bases between them. CDR3 length equals 15 residues.

The genes are TRBV13 and TRBJ2-7; 9 positions match TRBD2. CDR1 and CDR2 (germline): PRHDT, FYEKMQ (reference sequence). CDR3 length: 13 amino acids. Losses at the gene ends were 0 bases for V and 6 bases for J; bases not matched to a gene: 0. CDR3 sequence reads: CASSLGRGGEQYF. The CDR3 DNA is TGTGCCAGCAGCTTAGGGCGGGGGGGCGAGCAGTACTTC.

The gene calls are TRBV7-8 and TRBJ2-1; 9 bases align to TRBD2. J was trimmed by 1 base and V by 0 bases; bases with no gene match: 7. Per the germline V gene, CDR1 is SGHVS and CDR2 is FQNEAQ. CDR3 length: 18 residues. The CDR3, as DNA: TGTGCCAGCAGCTTAGCGAGCTTAGCGGGAGTTTCCTACAATGAGCAGTTCTTC. Encoded protein: CASSLASLAGVSYNEQFF.

The rearrangement uses TRBV7-9 and TRBJ1-1, with TRBD1 as a possible D gene (5 bases). The CDR3 totals 14 residues. The V gene lost 1 base and the J gene lost 1 base, with 7 bases spanning the gap. From germline, CDR1 is SEHNR and CDR2 FQNEAQ (reference sequence). CDR3 sequence reads: CASSLVQGNTEAFF. The CDR3 bases are TGTGCCAGCAGCTTAGTTCAGGGGAACACTGAAGCTTTCTTT.

J is TRBJ1-2 and V is TRBV29-1; tentative D call: TRBD1 (6 bases). CDR3 length: 13 amino acids. Germline V gene data show CDR1 as SQVTM and CDR2 as ANQGSEA. V shed 7 bases and J shed 4 bases, with 16 bases lying between them. This CDR3 is CSAQTGIFYGYTF. DNA for the CDR3: TGCAGCGCCCAAACAGGGATTTTCTATGGCTACACCTTC.

The rearrangement joins TRBV30 to TRBJ1-2; TRBD1 matches 12 bases. V shed 5 bases and J 3 bases; nucleotides not matched to a gene: 10. CDR1 and CDR2 (germline): GTSNPN, SVGIG (reference sequence). The CDR3 covers 16 residues. CDR3 bases: TGTGCCTGGTCCGGGACAGGGGGCGCAAATTACTATGGCTACACCTTC. This encodes CAWSGTGGANYYGYTF. Full variable domain (rest looked up from reference TRBV30 and TRBJ1-2): SQTIHQWPATLVQPVGSPLSLECTVEGTSNPNLYWYRQAAGRGLQLLFYSVGIGQISSEVPQNLSASRPQDRQFILSSKKLLLSDSGFYLCAWSGTGGANYYGYTFGSGTRLTVV.

The chain couples TRBV5-1 to TRBJ2-5; TRBD1 might be the D (6 bases). The CDR3 covers 20 residues. V lost 3 bases to trimming and J lost 0 bases, with 27 bases between them. CDR1 is SGHRS and CDR2 is YFSETQ in the germline V gene. The DNA for the CDR3 is TGCGCCAGCAGCTCCGAGGCAGGGGTCTACTTTTACAATTACCAAGAGACCCAGTACTTC. It specifies CASSSEAGVYFYNYQETQYF.

The chain links TRBV2 to TRBJ2-1; D is unresolved. CDR3 size: 14 residues. Trimming stripped 10 bases from V and 7 bases from J, with 20 bases between. From germline, CDR1 is SNHLY and CDR2 FYNNEI. CDR3 nucleotide sequence: TGTGCCACAATCAACCTTTCCGAGGAAAATGAGCAGTTCTTC. Its translation: CATINLSEENEQFF.

The chain carries TRBV21-1 and TRBJ2-3; the tabulated D call, TRBD2, remains unverified against the DNA. TRBV21-1 is listed as a pseudogene. The CDR3 extends over 18 amino acids. The CDR3 DNA is TGTGCCAGCAGCCCCCTGCGGGAGGGCCTTTTTTGCACAGATACGCAGTATTTT. Amino acids: CASSPLREGLFCTDTQYF.

The V call is TRBV2, the J call TRBJ1-2; weak D call: TRBD1 (5 bases). This CDR3 is built from 15 residues. Germline CDR1 reads SNHLY; CDR2 reads FYNNEI. V lost 8 bases and J 0 bases, leaving 16 bases between the germline ends. In DNA form, the CDR3 reads TGTGCCAGCGCCCCCTTAAAGGGGCCTAACTATGGCTACACCTTC. Its translation: CASAPLKGPNYGYTF.

The gene calls are TRBV19 and TRBJ1-5, with D uncertain. V shed 0 bases and J shed 8 bases, with 8 bases lying between them. Germline-derived CDR1 and CDR2 are LNHDA and SQIVND (reference sequence). This CDR3 region has 13 residues. CDR3 sequence: CASSIDSSKPQHF. In nucleotides, the CDR3 is TGTGCCAGTAGTATAGATAGCTCAAAGCCCCAGCATTTT.

This rearrangement joins TRBV7-2 to TRBJ2-2, with 8 bases fitting TRBD2. J gave up 0 bases and V 1 base, and 4 bases lay outside the gene matches. Germline V gene sequence: CDR1 SGHTA, CDR2 FQGNSA. This CDR3 has 17 residues. For the CDR3, the DNA is TGTGCCAGCAGCTTAGTAGGGGGACTAGCGAACACCGGGGAGCTGTTTTTT. Translation: CASSLVGGLANTGELFF. The full variable domain, rest sourced from reference TRBV7-2 and TRBJ2-2, is GAGVSQSPSNKVTEKGKDVELRCDPISGHTALYWYRQSLGQGLEFLIYFQGNSAPDKSGLPSDRFSAERTGGSVSTLTIQRTQQEDSAVYLCASSLVGGLANTGELFFGEGSRLTVL.

V and J are TRBV5-1 and TRBJ1-1; tentative D call: TRBD1 (5 bases). Trimming pared 0 bases from V and 6 bases from J, leaving 21 bases between. The CDR3 has 17 residues. The germline CDR1 and CDR2 sequences are SGHRS and YFSETQ. The CDR3 DNA is TGCGCCAGCAGCTTGGGTGGGGCCTGGCAGGGAATCGCTGAAGCTTTCTTT. Its protein product is CASSLGGAWQGIAEAFF.

V usage is TRBV28 and J usage is TRBJ2-7; no reliable D call. The germline CDR1 and CDR2 sequences are MDHEN and SYDVKM. V was trimmed by 2 bases and J by 6 bases, leaving 11 bases between them. The CDR3 contains 13 residues. For the CDR3, the DNA is TGTGCCAGCAGTTTAGAAATCCGAGGCGAGCAGTACTTC. Amino acids: CASSLEIRGEQYF. Drawing the rest from reference TRBV28 and TRBJ2-7, the complete variable domain is DVKVTQSSRYLVKRTGEKVFLECVQDMDHENMFWYRQDPGLGLRLIYFSYDVKMKEKGDIPEGYSVSREKKERFSLILESASTNQTSMYLCASSLEIRGEQYFGPGTRLTVT.

This chain joins TRBV5-6 and TRBJ1-5; TRBD1 aligns across 8 bases. Germline loops: CDR1 SGHDT, CDR2 YYEEEE. With V trimmed by 4 bases and J by 6 bases, 12 bases remained unmatched. The CDR3 is made up of 16 amino acids. The CDR3 region is CASSLGVTGVSQPQHF. The CDR3 DNA is TGTGCCAGCAGCCTCGGAGTGACAGGGGTAAGTCAGCCCCAGCATTTT.

The J gene is TRBJ1-5, the V gene TRBV10-2; 7 bases fit TRBD1. Germline lookup yields CDR1 WSHSY and CDR2 SAAADI. Germline trimming cut 3 bases from V and 2 bases from J; bases unmatched to any gene: 1. CDR3 length equals 14 residues. CDR3 protein: CASSEDRGNQPQHF. For the CDR3, the DNA is TGCGCCAGCAGTGAAGACAGGGGCAATCAGCCCCAGCATTTT.